A single TCR beta chain is shown here with its context. What it binds is unknown. Limited-stage small-cell lung cancer patients underwent surgery between the late 2000s and the early 2020s. The data stem from a study of T cells and copy number aberrations in small-cell lung cancer. Overall study findings and caveats: Adjacent lung showed higher T-cell richness and clonality than tumors; density difference nonsignificant. Roughly 79.9-98% of tumor T-cell clones appeared in only one region. All specimens were formalin-fixed paraffin-embedded tissue, which is known to introduce sequencing artifacts.

TCRdb's copy holds only in-frame clones and misses some; the assay was immunoSEQ multiplex PCR. The table includes around 6,500 clones, around 76% detected once. The specimen sequenced was tumor tissue. The TCR sequence derives from a man between 45 and 60 years old with small cell lung cancer.

Written as DNA, the CDR3 is TGTGCCAGCAGCTGGGCGGGACTGATCTACGAGCAGTACTTC. This sequence encodes CASSWAGLIYEQYF. The chain is built from TRBV5-5 and TRBJ2-7; the D gene is possibly TRBD2 (6 bases). The CDR3 runs 14 residues. The germline gives CDR1 SGHKS, CDR2 YYEKEE (reference sequence). V lost 3 bases, J lost 3 bases, and 13 bases lay in between.